This TCR beta chain was retrieved from a study of PD-1 blockade in mismatch repair-deficient tumors. About the research overall: All were previously treated, progressing patients with eleven to twelve mismatch repair-deficient cancer types.

This CDR3 is built from 13 residues. The germline V gene encodes CDR1 SNHLY and CDR2 FYNNEI. V gave up 3 bases and J gave up 3 bases, with 8 bases separating them. As concerns this clone: The antigen is unknown.

As for time point: roughly 11-day in vitro stimulation with candidate neoantigen peptide 7. TCR sequencing covered a few patients who responded to pembrolizumab. Each of over five ELISpot-reactive candidate peptides was used for roughly 11-day stimulation. A no-peptide control culture served as baseline for clone fold changes. The assay was immunoSEQ multiplex PCR, and TCRdb's table has in-frame clones only and misses some. The sample has thousands of clones, 80% to 90% seen once. The sequences come from cells cultured in vitro, collected from a patient treated with pembrolizumab. The origin of this receptor is an adult with mismatch repair-deficient cancer. The chain carries TRBV2 and TRBJ1-1; D unresolved. CDR3 coding DNA: TGTGCCAGCAGTGAGGGTACTCACACTGAAGCTTTCTTT. This encodes CASSEGTHTEAFF.